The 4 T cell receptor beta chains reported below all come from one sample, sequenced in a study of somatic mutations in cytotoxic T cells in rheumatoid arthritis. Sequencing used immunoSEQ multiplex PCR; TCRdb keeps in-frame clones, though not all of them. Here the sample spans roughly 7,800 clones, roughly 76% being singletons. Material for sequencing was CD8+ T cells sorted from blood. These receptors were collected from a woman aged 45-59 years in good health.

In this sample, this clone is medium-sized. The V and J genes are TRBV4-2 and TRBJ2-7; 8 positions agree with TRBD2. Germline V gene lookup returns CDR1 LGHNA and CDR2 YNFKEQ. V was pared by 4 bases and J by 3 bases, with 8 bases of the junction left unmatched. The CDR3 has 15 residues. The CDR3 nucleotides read TGTGCCAGCAGCCTTTCACGGGCGGGGGGCTACGAGCAGTACTTC. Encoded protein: CASSLSRAGGYEQYF.

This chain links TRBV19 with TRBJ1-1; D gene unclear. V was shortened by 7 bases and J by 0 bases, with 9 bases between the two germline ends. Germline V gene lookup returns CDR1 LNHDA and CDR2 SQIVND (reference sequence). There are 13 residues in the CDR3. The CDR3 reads CASTGNMNTEAFF. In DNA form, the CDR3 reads TGTGCCAGTACGGGGAACATGAACACTGAAGCTTTCTTT.

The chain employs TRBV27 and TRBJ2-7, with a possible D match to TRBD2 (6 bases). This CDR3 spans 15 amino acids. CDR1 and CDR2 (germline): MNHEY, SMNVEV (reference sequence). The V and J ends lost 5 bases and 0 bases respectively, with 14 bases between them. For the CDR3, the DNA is TGTGCCAGCAGTATGCGGGACGGGACCTCCTACGAGCAGTACTTC. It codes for CASSMRDGTSYEQYF.

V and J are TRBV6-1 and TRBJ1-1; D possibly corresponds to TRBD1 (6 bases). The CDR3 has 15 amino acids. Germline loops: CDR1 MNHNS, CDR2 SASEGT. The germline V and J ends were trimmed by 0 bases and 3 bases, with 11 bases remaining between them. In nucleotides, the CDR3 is TGTGCCAGCAGTGAAGCTAGGGGGGGGTACACTGAAGCTTTCTTT. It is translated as CASSEARGGYTEAFF.